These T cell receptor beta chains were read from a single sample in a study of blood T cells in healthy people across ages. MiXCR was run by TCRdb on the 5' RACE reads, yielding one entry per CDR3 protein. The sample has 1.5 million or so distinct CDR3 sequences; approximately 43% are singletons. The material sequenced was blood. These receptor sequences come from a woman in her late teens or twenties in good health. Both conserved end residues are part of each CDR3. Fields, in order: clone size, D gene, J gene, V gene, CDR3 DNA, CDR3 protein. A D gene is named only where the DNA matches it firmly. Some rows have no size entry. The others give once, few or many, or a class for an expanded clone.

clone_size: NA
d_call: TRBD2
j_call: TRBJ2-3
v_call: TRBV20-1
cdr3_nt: TGCAGTGCTAGACCTCTAGCGGCCACAGATACGCAGTATTTT
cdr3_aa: CSARPLAATDTQYF

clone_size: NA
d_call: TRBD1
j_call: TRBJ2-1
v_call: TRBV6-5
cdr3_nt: TGTGCCAGCAGTTACTCCCTCACAGGGGATGGGTACAATGAGCAGTTCTTC
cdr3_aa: CASSYSLTGDGYNEQFF

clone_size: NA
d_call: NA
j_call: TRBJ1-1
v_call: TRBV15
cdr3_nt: TGTGCCACCAGCACAGGGAGCAACACTGAAGCTTTCTTT
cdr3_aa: CATSTGSNTEAFF

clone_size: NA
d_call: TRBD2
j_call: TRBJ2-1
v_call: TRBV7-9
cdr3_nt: TGTGCCAGCAGCTGGGGACTAGCGGGAACTTGTGAGCAGTTCTTC
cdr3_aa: CASSWGLAGTCEQFF

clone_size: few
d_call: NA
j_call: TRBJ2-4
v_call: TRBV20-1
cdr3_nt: TGCAGTGCTAGAGATGGAGGCAACTGGGCCAAAAACATTCAGTACTTC
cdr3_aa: CSARDGGNWAKNIQYF

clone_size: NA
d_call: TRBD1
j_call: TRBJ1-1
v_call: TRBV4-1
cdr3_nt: TGCGCCAGCAACCAAGGGACAGCCAAAGCTTTCTTT
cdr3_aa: CASNQGTAKAFF

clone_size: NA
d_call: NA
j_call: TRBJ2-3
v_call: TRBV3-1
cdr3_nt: TGTGCCAGCAGCCGGGACTTCCTCACAGATACGCAGTATTTT
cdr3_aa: CASSRDFLTDTQYF

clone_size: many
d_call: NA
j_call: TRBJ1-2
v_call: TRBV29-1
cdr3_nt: TGCAGCGTTGAATCCCAGAACTATGGCTACACCTTC
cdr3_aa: CSVESQNYGYTF

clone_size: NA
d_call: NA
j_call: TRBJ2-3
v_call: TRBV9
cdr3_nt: TGTGCCAGCAGCGTAGGGGCTAGCGCTGACGATACGCAGTATTTT
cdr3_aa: CASSVGASADDTQYF

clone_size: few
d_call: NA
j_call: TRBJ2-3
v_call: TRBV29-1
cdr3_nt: TGCAGCGCCAGACAGGACACAGATACGCAGTATTTT
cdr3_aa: CSARQDTDTQYF

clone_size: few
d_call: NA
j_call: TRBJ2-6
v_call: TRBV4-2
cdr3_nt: TGTGCCAGCAGCCAATACCCGGGAAACTCTGGGGCCAACGTCCTGACTTTC
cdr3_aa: CASSQYPGNSGANVLTF